Below are 5 T cell receptor beta chains sequenced from a single sample in a study of CD8 T cells in ankylosing spondylitis (dated by TCRdb to the late 2010s). What the research found in general, with its limitations: A TCR beta motif of fewer than 10 highly homologous amino acid variants appeared characteristic of blood from ankylosing spondylitis patients.

Their antigen targets remain unknown. Libraries were constructed by 5' RACE. Data came from an Illumina HiSeq 2500. TCRdb trimmed public reads at Q25 via fastp, called clones via MiXCR and kept in-frame beta chains. CDR3 protein duplicates are merged, each entry listing the most common genes and DNA. This sample is represented by approximately 140,000 distinct CDR3 sequences; roughly a sixth of them were singletons. The ten largest clones add up to approximately 30% of the sample. Material: blood, either unsorted or a sorted T cell fraction (not recorded which). The receptor source for this set is a male donor with ankylosing spondylitis.

The rearrangement links TRBV15 to TRBJ1-2; 8 bases line up with TRBD1. The CDR3 consists of 13 residues. The V gene end was trimmed by 3 bases and the J gene end by 6 bases; junction bases not matched to a gene: 3. Germline V gene data show CDR1 as LNHNV and CDR2 as YYDKDF (reference sequence). In DNA, the CDR3 is TGTGCCACCAGCAGTGGACAGGGCGATGGCTACACCTTC. Translating gives CATSSGQGDGYTF.

V gene TRBV7-8 combines with J gene TRBJ1-4; maybe TRBD1 (5 bases). Trimming stripped 6 bases from V and 0 bases from J, with 11 bases between. This CDR3 is built from 15 residues. Germline V gene lookup returns CDR1 SGHVS and CDR2 FQNEAQ. The CDR3: CASRGRGATNEKLFF. The DNA of the CDR3 is TGTGCCAGCAGGGGAAGGGGAGCAACTAATGAAAAACTGTTTTTT.

This clonotype was detected only once. The rearrangement joins TRBV7-9 to TRBJ1-2; D is unresolved. Germline values: CDR1 SEHNR, CDR2 FQNEAQ (reference sequence). Deletions cut 1 base from V and 4 bases from J, with 10 bases between. The CDR3 consists of 14 residues. CDR3 coding DNA: TGTGCCAGCAGCTTAGTACTGGGAAGCTATGGCTACACCTTC. It is translated as CASSLVLGSYGYTF.

This clonotype has more than one count but fewer than ten. This chain joins TRBV27 and TRBJ1-2, with a weak D call TRBD1 (5 bases). With 6 bases removed from V and 7 bases from J, the gap between germline ends came to 15 bases. The length of the CDR3 is 13 residues. CDR1 MNHEY and CDR2 SMNVEV come from the germline V gene (reference sequence). The CDR3 DNA sequence: TGTGCCAGCAGCGCGGGACCAGGGTTTGGCTACACCTTC. Protein product: CASSAGPGFGYTF.

The CDR3 DNA is TGTGCCAGCAGATTGTCCGGGGACTATTTATACGAGCAGTACTTC. It yields the protein CASRLSGDYLYEQYF. This chain joins TRBV7-9 and TRBJ2-7; 7 positions match TRBD2. The CDR3 sequence is 15 residues long. The J segment lost 4 bases and the V segment lost 6 bases, leaving 12 bases of the junction unmatched. CDR1 is SEHNR and CDR2 is FQNEAQ in the germline V gene (reference sequence).